Listed below are T cell receptor beta chains from one sample, sequenced in a study of blood T cells in healthy people across ages. TCRdb fed the 5' RACE reads into MiXCR, producing one record per CDR3 protein. The repertoire consists of about 970,000 distinct CDR3 sequences, with approximately 50% occurring once and the leading ten covering about a fifth. What was sequenced was blood. The source of these receptors is a woman aged 60-75 years in good health. CDR3s include the opening cysteine and the closing phenylalanine or tryptophan. The order of the fields is CDR3 DNA, CDR3 protein, J gene, clone size, D gene, V gene. D genes are given only for firm matches. Some rows have no size entry. The others give once, few or many, or a class for an expanded clone.

TGCGCCAGCAGCCCGGTTCCCTCGGGCGGGGCCAACGTCCTGACTTTC,CASSPVPSGGANVLTF,TRBJ2-6,few,NA,TRBV5-1
TGTGCCAGTAGCACGGGACTTGTAGAGAACCAAGAGACCCAGTACTTC,CASSTGLVENQETQYF,TRBJ2-5,NA,NA,TRBV9
TGTGCCAGCAGCTTGGGGGACACCACTGAAGCTTTCTTT,CASSLGDTTEAFF,TRBJ1-1,NA,NA,TRBV5-5
TGTGCCAGCAGCCCCACCCGAAGGGGACCTAACTATGGCTACACCTTC,CASSPTRRGPNYGYTF,TRBJ1-2,few,NA,TRBV11-2
TGCAGTGCCCTAGGGGCGAGTCAAGGGACCCAGTACTTC,CSALGASQGTQYF,TRBJ2-5,NA,NA,TRBV20-1
TGTGCCAGCAGCAACGGGGGACCCACAGATACGCAGTATTTT,CASSNGGPTDTQYF,TRBJ2-3,NA,NA,TRBV6-5
TGTGCCAGCAGCTGGACAGGCGGCCCCACCGGGGAGCTGTTTTTT,CASSWTGGPTGELFF,TRBJ2-2,once,TRBD1,TRBV7-8
TGTGCCAGCAGTTTACATACTAGCGTCCTCACAGATACGCAGTATTTT,CASSLHTSVLTDTQYF,TRBJ2-3,NA,TRBD2,TRBV28
TGTGCCATCAGTGGGGACAGGGCCTATGGCTACACCTTC,CAISGDRAYGYTF,TRBJ1-2,NA,TRBD1,TRBV10-3
TGTGCCACCAGCAGAGATCTGGGTACTCAAGAGACCCAGTACTTC,CATSRDLGTQETQYF,TRBJ2-5,few,NA,TRBV15
TGTGCCAGCAGCTTAATGGGGATTTCATACACAGATACGCAGTATTTT,CASSLMGISYTDTQYF,TRBJ2-3,NA,NA,TRBV7-2
TGCAGCGTTGCCTCCCCGGGACTAGAGGAGACCCAGTACTTC,CSVASPGLEETQYF,TRBJ2-5,NA,TRBD2,TRBV29-1
TGCGCCAGCAGCCAAGCGGGGGGCGCGAACGAGCAGTACTTC,CASSQAGGANEQYF,TRBJ2-7,NA,NA,TRBV4-3
TGTGCCACCAGGAAAGGATTGGGGGACGGGCCAGATACGCAGTATTTT,CATRKGLGDGPDTQYF,TRBJ2-3,NA,NA,TRBV10-3
TGCAGTGCTGCCAAACGGAATAAAAACATTCAGTACTTC,CSAAKRNKNIQYF,TRBJ2-4,NA,NA,TRBV20-1
TGCAGTGCATCCGGGACTTCTAGCACAGATACGCAGTATTTT,CSASGTSSTDTQYF,TRBJ2-3,NA,NA,TRBV20-1
TGCAGTGCTAGAGATCGGCACCGCCAGTTCTTC,CSARDRHRQFF,TRBJ2-1,few,NA,TRBV20-1
TGCGCCAGCAGCCTGACGACAGATCTGAGCTCCTACGAGCAGTACTTC,CASSLTTDLSSYEQYF,TRBJ2-7,few,NA,TRBV4-3
TGTGCCTGGAGTGTACACGGGGGGTATAGGCAGTATTTT,CAWSVHGGYRQYF,TRBJ2-3,many,TRBD2,TRBV30
TGTGCCACCAGTGATGGACAAATTAACACCGGGGAGCTGTTTTTT,CATSDGQINTGELFF,TRBJ2-2,many,NA,TRBV24-1
TGTGCCAGCAGTGCAGTCTCTAATCGGTTGGACGAGCAGTACTTC,CASSAVSNRLDEQYF,TRBJ2-7,NA,NA,TRBV2
TGTGCCAGCAGCCGACAGGGGAATGAGCAGTTCTTC,CASSRQGNEQFF,TRBJ2-1,many,TRBD1,TRBV6-5
TGTGCCAGCAGCGTAGGGACAGGGGCGCGAGAGCAGTACTTC,CASSVGTGAREQYF,TRBJ2-5,NA,TRBD1,TRBV7-9
TGTGCCACCAGCAGAATTCCCGGGGGAAGACGCGGGAGGGGCAATGAGCAGTTCTTC,CATSRIPGGRRGRGNEQFF,TRBJ2-1,few,TRBD2,TRBV15
TGTGCCAGCAGCCCTAGGGACAGAGCCTATAATTCACCCCTCCACTTT,CASSPRDRAYNSPLHF,TRBJ1-6,NA,TRBD1,TRBV9
TGTGCCAGCAGCCTGATGGACGGGAGCTCCTACAATGAGCAGTTCTTC,CASSLMDGSSYNEQFF,TRBJ2-1,NA,NA,TRBV7-2
TGCAGTGCTAGATCCGACTTCGAGCAGTACTTC,CSARSDFEQYF,TRBJ2-7,few,NA,TRBV20-1
TGTGCCATCAATGGACAGGAGGATGGCTACACCTTC,CAINGQEDGYTF,TRBJ1-2,NA,TRBD1,TRBV10-3
TGTGCCAGCAGTTTTACGTCCTGGGAAAAACTGTTTTTT,CASSFTSWEKLFF,TRBJ1-4,few,NA,TRBV7-9
TGTGCCAGTAGGGGGACAGGGATACAAGAGACCCAGTACTTC,CASRGTGIQETQYF,TRBJ2-5,few,TRBD1,TRBV12-3/TRBV12-4
TGTGCCAGCAGCCGCCAGGTTAAAGGACCTTCAATTAATGAGCAGTTCTTC,CASSRQVKGPSINEQFF,TRBJ2-1,few,NA,TRBV5-5
TGTGCCAGCAGCTTTACAGGGGGTAATTCACCCCTCCACTTT,CASSFTGGNSPLHF,TRBJ1-6,few,TRBD1,TRBV11-1
TGTGCCAGCAGCACTCAGCGGGAGTTTAAAGAGACCCAGTACTTC,CASSTQREFKETQYF,TRBJ2-5,NA,TRBD2,TRBV13